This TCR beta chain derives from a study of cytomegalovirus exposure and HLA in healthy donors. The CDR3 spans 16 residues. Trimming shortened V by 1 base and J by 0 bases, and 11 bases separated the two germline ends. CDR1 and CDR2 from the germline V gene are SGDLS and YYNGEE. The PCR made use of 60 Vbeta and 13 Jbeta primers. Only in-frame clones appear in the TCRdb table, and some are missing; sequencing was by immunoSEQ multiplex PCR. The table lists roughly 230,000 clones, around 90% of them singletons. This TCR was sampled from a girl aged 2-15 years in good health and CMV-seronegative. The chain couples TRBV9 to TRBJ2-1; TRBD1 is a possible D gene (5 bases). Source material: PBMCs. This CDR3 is CASSVNEQGSYNEQFF. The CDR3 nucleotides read TGTGCCAGCAGCGTAAATGAGCAGGGCTCCTACAATGAGCAGTTCTTC.